These T cell receptor beta chains were read from a single sample in a study of Tregs in tolerant kidney transplant recipients. Assay used: immunoSEQ multiplex PCR; TCRdb lists only in-frame clones, some missing. The sample yields about 110,000 clones, almost 90% seen once. The specimen comprised CD4+ T cells from blood, sampled before the transplant. The receptors derive from a human donor who received a combined kidney and bone marrow transplant. CDR3s include the opening cysteine and the closing phenylalanine or tryptophan. Fields, in order: D gene, J gene, clone size, V gene, CDR3 DNA, CDR3 protein. The D gene is left open where the match is weak. Clone sizes are given selectively: once, few, many, or a class where the clone is expanded.

D gene: TRBD2
J gene: TRBJ2-7
clone size: NA
V gene: TRBV27
CDR3 DNA: TGTGCCAGCAGTCCCCGGGGACTAGCGGGAGCCTACGAGCAGTACTTC
CDR3 protein: CASSPRGLAGAYEQYF

D gene: TRBD2
J gene: TRBJ2-5
clone size: once
V gene: TRBV29-1
CDR3 DNA: TGCAGCGTTGCCCGGGGACTAGCGGGAGTAAACCAAGAGACCCAGTACTTC
CDR3 protein: CSVARGLAGVNQETQYF

D gene: TRBD2
J gene: TRBJ2-3
clone size: NA
V gene: TRBV6-5
CDR3 DNA: TGTGCCAGCAGTTACGTCGGGCGGGGGGTCATAGATACGCAGTATTTT
CDR3 protein: CASSYVGRGVIDTQYF

D gene: NA
J gene: TRBJ2-3
clone size: NA
V gene: TRBV6-4
CDR3 DNA: TGTGCCAGCAGTGACGGGTCAGGGGGGACAGATACGCAGTATTTT
CDR3 protein: CASSDGSGGTDTQYF

D gene: NA
J gene: TRBJ2-2
clone size: NA
V gene: TRBV28
CDR3 DNA: TGTGCAACTCCGACTACTGACACCGGGGAGCTGTTTTTT
CDR3 protein: CATPTTDTGELFF

D gene: NA
J gene: TRBJ1-3
clone size: NA
V gene: TRBV18
CDR3 DNA: TGTGCCAGCTCACCAACCAGGGAAAACACCATATATTTT
CDR3 protein: CASSPTRENTIYF

D gene: TRBD1
J gene: TRBJ1-1
clone size: NA
V gene: TRBV28
CDR3 DNA: TGTGCCAGCAGTTTAGGGGACAGGGTTACTGAAGCTTTCTTT
CDR3 protein: CASSLGDRVTEAFF

D gene: TRBD1
J gene: TRBJ2-1
clone size: NA
V gene: TRBV19
CDR3 DNA: TGTGCCAGTAACCCTGGACAGGTCATTTCCTACAATGAGCAGTTCTTC
CDR3 protein: CASNPGQVISYNEQFF

D gene: TRBD1
J gene: TRBJ1-1
clone size: NA
V gene: TRBV7-9
CDR3 DNA: TGTGCCAGCAGCCACACTAACAGGGGTACTGAAGCTTTCTTT
CDR3 protein: CASSHTNRGTEAFF

D gene: NA
J gene: TRBJ1-1
clone size: few
V gene: TRBV10-1
CDR3 DNA: TGCGCCAGCAAACGGACACTGAACACTGAAGCTTTCTTT
CDR3 protein: CASKRTLNTEAFF

D gene: NA
J gene: TRBJ1-2
clone size: NA
V gene: TRBV11-2
CDR3 DNA: TGTGCCAGCAGGAGGGGGGGCAGCGTATTAGGCTACACCTTC
CDR3 protein: CASRRGGSVLGYTF

D gene: NA
J gene: TRBJ2-3
clone size: NA
V gene: TRBV6-5
CDR3 DNA: TGTGCCAGCAGACGCGGGACTCAAACAGATACGCAGTATTTT
CDR3 protein: CASRRGTQTDTQYF

D gene: TRBD2
J gene: TRBJ2-3
clone size: NA
V gene: TRBV6-1
CDR3 DNA: TGTGCCAGCAGGATTCTAGCGGGGAGCACAGATACGCAGTATTTT
CDR3 protein: CASRILAGSTDTQYF

D gene: NA
J gene: TRBJ1-5
clone size: NA
V gene: TRBV5-5
CDR3 DNA: TGTGCCAGCAGCTTGGCCGGGGGGCATCAGCCCCAGCATTTT
CDR3 protein: CASSLAGGHQPQHF

D gene: NA
J gene: TRBJ2-7
clone size: NA
V gene: TRBV19
CDR3 DNA: TGTGCCAGTAGTATAACGGGCTCCTACGAGCAGTACTTC
CDR3 protein: CASSITGSYEQYF

D gene: NA
J gene: TRBJ2-6
clone size: NA
V gene: TRBV28
CDR3 DNA: TGTGCCAGCACCGAGGGAGCTGGGGCCAACGTCCTGACTTTC
CDR3 protein: CASTEGAGANVLTF

D gene: NA
J gene: TRBJ2-7
clone size: NA
V gene: TRBV13
CDR3 DNA: TGTGCCAGCAGCGCCCGCGGCCGGTACGAGCAGTACTTC
CDR3 protein: CASSARGRYEQYF

D gene: TRBD1
J gene: TRBJ2-7
clone size: NA
V gene: TRBV5-4
CDR3 DNA: TGTGCCAGCAGCGACATTTCGGGACAGGCTGGGGAGCAGTACTTC
CDR3 protein: CASSDISGQAGEQYF

D gene: TRBD1
J gene: TRBJ2-1
clone size: NA
V gene: TRBV7-2
CDR3 DNA: TGTGCCAGCGGTCCGGGACAGGCCCGGAGTGAGCAGTTCTTC
CDR3 protein: CASGPGQARSEQFF

D gene: NA
J gene: TRBJ1-1
clone size: NA
V gene: TRBV28
CDR3 DNA: TGTGCCAGCAGTGTGGGGGGGGGTTCTGAAGCTTTCTTT
CDR3 protein: CASSVGGGSEAFF

D gene: NA
J gene: TRBJ1-3
clone size: NA
V gene: TRBV11-2
CDR3 DNA: TGTGCCAGCTGGGATAGTCGGTCGGGGGGAAACACCATATATTTT
CDR3 protein: CASWDSRSGGNTIYF

D gene: TRBD1
J gene: TRBJ1-2
clone size: once
V gene: TRBV19
CDR3 DNA: TGTGCCAGTAGTATTGGGACAGGGGGCTATGGCTACACCTTC
CDR3 protein: CASSIGTGGYGYTF

D gene: NA
J gene: TRBJ2-5
clone size: NA
V gene: TRBV5-4
CDR3 DNA: TGTGCCAGCAGCTTGGGAGACTGGAAACAAGAGACCCAGTACTTC
CDR3 protein: CASSLGDWKQETQYF

D gene: NA
J gene: TRBJ2-1
clone size: NA
V gene: TRBV5-1
CDR3 DNA: TGCGCCAGCAGCTTGGGAGGATCCAAGCCCTACAATGAGCAGTTCTTC
CDR3 protein: CASSLGGSKPYNEQFF

D gene: NA
J gene: TRBJ2-1
clone size: NA
V gene: TRBV15
CDR3 DNA: TGTGCCACCAGCAGAGGGGGGGGCGGGTATGGAAATGAGCAGTTCTTC
CDR3 protein: CATSRGGGGYGNEQFF

D gene: NA
J gene: TRBJ2-2
clone size: NA
V gene: TRBV5-4
CDR3 DNA: TGTGCCAGCAGCTTGTACAGGGACAACACCGGGGAGCTGTTTTTT
CDR3 protein: CASSLYRDNTGELFF

D gene: TRBD1
J gene: TRBJ2-7
clone size: NA
V gene: TRBV6-6
CDR3 DNA: TGTGCCAGCAGTAGGGACAGGGACCGCGAGCAGTACTTC
CDR3 protein: CASSRDRDREQYF

D gene: TRBD2
J gene: TRBJ2-5
clone size: once
V gene: TRBV7-2
CDR3 DNA: TGTGCCAGCAGCCGTAGCGGGAGTCGAGGAGAGACCCAGTACTTC
CDR3 protein: CASSRSGSRGETQYF

D gene: NA
J gene: TRBJ2-2
clone size: NA
V gene: TRBV18
CDR3 DNA: TGTGCCAGCTCACCTGACAGCTTGAGGAACACCGGGGAGCTGTTTTTT
CDR3 protein: CASSPDSLRNTGELFF

D gene: NA
J gene: TRBJ1-2
clone size: few
V gene: TRBV5-1
CDR3 DNA: TGCGCCAGCAGCTTGGCTGAGGACTATGGCTACACCTTC
CDR3 protein: CASSLAEDYGYTF

D gene: NA
J gene: TRBJ1-5
clone size: NA
V gene: TRBV29-1
CDR3 DNA: TGCAGCGTTGCACGGGAGGGGATCAATCAGCCCCAGCATTTT
CDR3 protein: CSVAREGINQPQHF

D gene: NA
J gene: TRBJ2-5
clone size: NA
V gene: TRBV27
CDR3 DNA: TGTGCCAGCAGTCCCCGAGTCCCCCCCGAGACCCAGTACTTC
CDR3 protein: CASSPRVPPETQYF

D gene: NA
J gene: TRBJ1-1
clone size: NA
V gene: TRBV4-2
CDR3 DNA: TGTGCCAGCAGCCCGACTCGGACGGGAAACACTGAAGCTTTCTTT
CDR3 protein: CASSPTRTGNTEAFF

D gene: NA
J gene: TRBJ2-5
clone size: NA
V gene: TRBV7-9
CDR3 DNA: TGTGCCAGCAGCTTATCGGGGTACCCCCAAGAGACCCAGTACTTC
CDR3 protein: CASSLSGYPQETQYF

D gene: TRBD1
J gene: TRBJ1-1
clone size: NA
V gene: TRBV28
CDR3 DNA: TGTGCCAGCAGTTTGTGGCAGGGGGCGGATGAAGCTTTCTTT
CDR3 protein: CASSLWQGADEAFF

D gene: TRBD2
J gene: TRBJ2-7
clone size: NA
V gene: TRBV28
CDR3 DNA: TGTGCCAGCAGTCCATCTAGCGGGACACGCCGCGAGCAGTACTTC
CDR3 protein: CASSPSSGTRREQYF

D gene: NA
J gene: TRBJ1-1
clone size: NA
V gene: TRBV9
CDR3 DNA: TGTGCCAGCAGTCGCGACGGCAACAGATACACTGAAGCTTTCTTT
CDR3 protein: CASSRDGNRYTEAFF

D gene: NA
J gene: TRBJ2-7
clone size: NA
V gene: TRBV6-1
CDR3 DNA: TGTGCCAGCAATTCACCGGGACAATCCTACGAGCAGTACTTC
CDR3 protein: CASNSPGQSYEQYF

D gene: NA
J gene: TRBJ1-5
clone size: NA
V gene: TRBV7-6
CDR3 DNA: TGTGCCAGCAGCTTCTTGAATCAGCCCCAGCATTTT
CDR3 protein: CASSFLNQPQHF

D gene: TRBD1
J gene: TRBJ1-5
clone size: NA
V gene: TRBV7-9
CDR3 DNA: TGTGCCAGCAGCGTAGGGACAGAAAATCAGCCCCAGCATTTT
CDR3 protein: CASSVGTENQPQHF

D gene: TRBD1
J gene: TRBJ2-6
clone size: NA
V gene: TRBV10-3
CDR3 DNA: TGTGCCATCAGTGATTCTGGGACAGGGAAAATCTCTGGGGCCAACGTCCTGACTTTC
CDR3 protein: CAISDSGTGKISGANVLTF

D gene: TRBD2
J gene: TRBJ2-3
clone size: NA
V gene: TRBV7-2
CDR3 DNA: TGTGCCAGCCCCTCCCTCGGGCGGGGAGGGGGCACAGATACGCAGTATTTT
CDR3 protein: CASPSLGRGGGTDTQYF

D gene: TRBD2
J gene: TRBJ2-7
clone size: NA
V gene: TRBV6-6
CDR3 DNA: TGTGCCAGCAGAACTAGCGGGGGGAACTCCTACGAGCAGTACTTC
CDR3 protein: CASRTSGGNSYEQYF

D gene: TRBD1
J gene: TRBJ1-1
clone size: NA
V gene: TRBV18
CDR3 DNA: TGTGCCAGCTCACCTACAGGGGGCTGGGGCACTGAAGCTTTCTTT
CDR3 protein: CASSPTGGWGTEAFF

D gene: TRBD2
J gene: TRBJ2-7
clone size: NA
V gene: TRBV5-1
CDR3 DNA: TGCGCCAGCAGCTTGAGCCAGGGAGGGTACGAGCAGTACTTC
CDR3 protein: CASSLSQGGYEQYF

D gene: TRBD1
J gene: TRBJ1-1
clone size: NA
V gene: TRBV6-1
CDR3 DNA: TGTGCCAGCAGGGGCCGGGACAGTCCCTCCGAAGCTTTCTTT
CDR3 protein: CASRGRDSPSEAFF

D gene: TRBD1
J gene: TRBJ1-1
clone size: NA
V gene: TRBV18
CDR3 DNA: TGTGCCAGCTCCCGCGGGACAGTCGGCGCTGAAGCTTTCTTT
CDR3 protein: CASSRGTVGAEAFF

D gene: NA
J gene: TRBJ2-7
clone size: NA
V gene: TRBV7-9
CDR3 DNA: TGTGCCAGCAGCCCCTCATCGGGATCTGGCGAGCAGTACTTC
CDR3 protein: CASSPSSGSGEQYF